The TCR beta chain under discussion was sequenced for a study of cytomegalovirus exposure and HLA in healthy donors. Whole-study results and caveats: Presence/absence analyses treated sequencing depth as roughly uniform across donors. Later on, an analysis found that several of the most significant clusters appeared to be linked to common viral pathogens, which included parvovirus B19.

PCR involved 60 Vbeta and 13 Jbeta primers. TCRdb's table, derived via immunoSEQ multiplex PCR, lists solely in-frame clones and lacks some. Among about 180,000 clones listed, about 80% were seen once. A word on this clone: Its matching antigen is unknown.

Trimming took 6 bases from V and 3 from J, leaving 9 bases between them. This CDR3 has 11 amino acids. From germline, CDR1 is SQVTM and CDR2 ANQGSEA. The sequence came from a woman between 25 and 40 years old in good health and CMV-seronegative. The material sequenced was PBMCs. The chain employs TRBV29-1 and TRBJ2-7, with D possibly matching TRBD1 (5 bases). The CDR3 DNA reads TGCAGCGTAGGGGCTGGCTACGAGCAGTACTTC. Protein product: CSVGAGYEQYF.